This entry features one TCR beta chain sequence. Its antigen remains unidentified. The beta constant-region primer was an equimolar mix of two oligonucleotides covering TRBC1 and TRBC2. Ligated cDNA was amplified by four rounds of PCR with nested alpha and beta constant-region primers and SP2. An oligonucleotide with the SP2 primer and a 12-nucleotide UMI was ligated to the cDNA 3' end. TCRdb reanalysed the UMI-ligation and nested PCR reads using MiXCR and keeps one entry per CDR3 protein. The sample yields 15,000 to 20,000 distinct CDR3 sequences, around 9% seen once. The data are from a study of naive and memory T cell subsets. Study-level points and caveats: Clonotypes here are unpaired alpha or beta chain sequences.

This CDR3 is built from 13 residues. Germline CDR1 is SEHNR and CDR2 is FQNEAQ (reference sequence). V was shortened by 6 bases and J by 2 bases, with 11 bases between the two germline ends. The sequenced sample consisted of central memory CD8+ T cells from blood. The sequence was collected from a human donor in good health. The chain joins TRBV7-9 to TRBJ2-7, with D perhaps TRBD1 (5 bases). Here the CDR3 reads CASRRADTYEQYF. For the CDR3, the DNA is TGTGCCAGCAGAAGGGCGGACACCTACGAGCAGTACTTC.